This record looks at one TCR beta chain sequence and its context. Its antigen remains unknown. These data originate in a study of siplizumab effects on memory and regulatory T cells. General observations from the study: Major contributors to the alloresponse seemed to be naive T cells, which also appeared more diverse than memory cells.

Assay used: immunoSEQ multiplex PCR; TCRdb lists only in-frame clones, some missing. The sample consists of 10,000 or so clones, about 40% of them appearing once. Coculturing at 37°C lasted 6 days for the mixed lymphocyte reaction cells. The CDR3 is 14 amino acids. CDR1 and CDR2 (germline): SGHNT, YYREEE (reference sequence). With 2 bases clipped from V and 3 bases from J, the junction kept 5 bases outside the gene matches. Sequencing used CFSE-low (dividing) CD8+ T cells sorted from an allogeneic mixed lymphocyte reaction. This clonotype was obtained from a human donor in good health; the cells came from an allogeneic mixed lymphocyte reaction. V gene TRBV5-4 combines with J gene TRBJ2-7, with 7 bases lining up with TRBD2. CDR3: CASSFPGGSYEQYF. The CDR3 DNA reads TGTGCCAGCAGCTTCCCGGGGGGAAGCTACGAGCAGTACTTC. The full variable domain, completed using reference TRBV5-4 and TRBJ2-7, is ETGVTQSPTHLIKTRGQQVTLRCSSQSGHNTVSWYQQALGQGPQFIFQYYREEENGRGNFPPRFSGLQFPNYSSELNVNALELDDSALYLCASSFPGGSYEQYFGPGTRLTVT.